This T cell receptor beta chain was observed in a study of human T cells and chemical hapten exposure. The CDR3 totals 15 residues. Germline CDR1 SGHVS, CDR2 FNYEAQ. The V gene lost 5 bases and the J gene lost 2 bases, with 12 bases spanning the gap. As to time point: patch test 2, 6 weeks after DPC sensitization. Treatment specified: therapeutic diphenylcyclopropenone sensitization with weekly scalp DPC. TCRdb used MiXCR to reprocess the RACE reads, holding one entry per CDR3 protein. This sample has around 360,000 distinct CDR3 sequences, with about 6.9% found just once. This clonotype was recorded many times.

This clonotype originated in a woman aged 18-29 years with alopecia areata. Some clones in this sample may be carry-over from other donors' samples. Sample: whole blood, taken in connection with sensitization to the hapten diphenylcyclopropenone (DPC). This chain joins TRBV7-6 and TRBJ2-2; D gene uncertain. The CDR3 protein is CASSPRPSNTGELFF. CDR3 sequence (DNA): TGTGCCAGCAGCCCCCGTCCCTCTAACACCGGGGAGCTGTTTTTT.